Below, 7 T cell receptor beta chains from the same sample are listed, as sequenced in a study of vaccination effects on CD4 cells after COVID-19. Some clones are missing from TCRdb's copy, which holds only in-frame ones; the method was immunoSEQ multiplex PCR. Among tens of thousands of clones listed, roughly 67% were seen once. The ViraFEST assay expanded antigen-specific CD4+ T cells with viral peptide pools before sequencing. Investigators separated out CD4+ T cells once 10 days of culture had passed. Participants each got two BNT162b2 or mRNA-1273 vaccine doses. Which antigens these TCRs recognize remains unknown. Sequences were derived from CD4+ T cells from PBMCs cultured with SARS-CoV-2 spike peptides, sampled after COVID-19 vaccination. Receptors were obtained from a human donor who received a COVID-19 vaccine.

The chain joins TRBV7-2 to TRBJ2-5, with 10 nucleotides matching TRBD2. The trim removed 1 base at V and 2 bases at J, leaving 4 bases unmatched. The CDR3 runs to 16 residues. Per the germline V gene, CDR1 is SGHTA and CDR2 is FQGNSA. The CDR3 loop is CASSLERGGLQETQYF. The CDR3 nucleotides read TGTGCCAGCAGCTTAGAGCGGGGGGGCCTTCAAGAGACCCAGTACTTC.

This clone was observed once. The chain is built from TRBV7-6 and TRBJ2-2, with TRBD1 as a possible D gene (6 bases). Germline lookup yields CDR1 SGHVS and CDR2 FNYEAQ. V lost 1 base and J 5 bases, leaving 14 bases between the germline ends. The length of the CDR3 is 16 residues. CDR3 nucleotides: TGTGCCAGCAGCTTAGAAGGGGGAACGGGAACCGGGGAGCTGTTTTTT. Translating gives CASSLEGGTGTGELFF. Looking up the rest from reference TRBV7-6 and TRBJ2-2 gives the full variable domain: GAGVSQSPRYKVTKRGQDVALRCDPISGHVSLYWYRQALGQGPEFLTYFNYEAQQDKSGLPNDRFSAERPEGSISTLTIQRTEQRDSAMYRCASSLEGGTGTGELFFGEGSRLTVL.

V is TRBV6-6 and J is TRBJ2-1; 10 nucleotides align to TRBD2. CDR3 length: 15 residues. Unmatched junction bases numbered 5, after V lost 2 bases and J lost 7 bases. Germline CDR1 and CDR2: MNHNY and SVGAGI (reference sequence). CDR3 residues: CASSYGTAGGNEQFF. The CDR3 DNA is TGTGCCAGCAGTTACGGGACAGCGGGGGGGAATGAGCAGTTCTTC.

The chain is built from TRBV6-5 and TRBJ2-5, with D perhaps TRBD1 (6 bases). The CDR3 runs 13 residues. The germline V gene encodes CDR1 MNHEY and CDR2 SVGAGI. Between the trimmed V and J ends, which lost 6 bases and 2 bases, there was a span of 10 bases. The CDR3 loop reads CASRDSDQETQYF. The CDR3 DNA reads as TGTGCCAGCAGGGACAGCGATCAAGAGACCCAGTACTTC.

This clone is a singleton in its sample. V gene TRBV11-2 combines with J gene TRBJ1-2, with D hard to call. CDR3 length equals 15 residues. Trimming removed 0 bases from V and 8 bases from J, with 16 bases in between. Germline values: CDR1 SGHAT, CDR2 FQNNGV. The CDR3 protein is CASSLDDTTLLGYTF. The DNA of the CDR3 is TGTGCCAGCAGCTTAGACGACACAACCCTCTTAGGCTACACCTTC.

The genes are TRBV7-8 and TRBJ1-1; TRBD1 is a possible D gene (5 bases). Trimming stripped 4 bases from V and 4 bases from J, with 10 bases between. Germline CDR1 and CDR2: SGHVS and FQNEAQ. The CDR3 loop spans 13 amino acids. The CDR3 loop reads CASSSQGGTEAFF. The CDR3 DNA reads as TGTGCCAGCAGCTCCCAGGGAGGCACTGAAGCTTTCTTT.

The CDR3 loop reads CASSPGQGGTEAFF. The CDR3 coding sequence is TGTGCCAGCAGCCCGGGACAGGGCGGCACTGAAGCTTTCTTT. J is TRBJ1-1 and V is TRBV11-3; TRBD1 matches at 9 bases. CDR3 size: 14 residues. V lost 5 bases, J lost 4 bases, and 5 bases stayed unmatched. Germline V CDR1 and CDR2: SGHNT, YENEEA.